The clone carrying this TCR beta chain showed up just a few times. Its antigen is not identified. Germline-derived CDR1 and CDR2 are MNHEY and SMNVEV (reference sequence). This CDR3 contains 15 residues. After removal of 5 bases from V and 8 bases from J, the junction contained 14 bases not matched to a gene. This entry is derived from a study of metastatic and nonmetastatic thyroid tumors. Study in general: The comparison covered peripheral blood and tumor or nodule tissue in malignant and benign thyroid patients. Overall study findings and caveats: For both blood and tumor, malignant thyroid tumors reportedly showed significantly higher TCR beta diversity than benign nodules did.

None of the patients had undergone any treatment ahead of thyroid surgery. Original processing methods: A classifier of distant metastasis in papillary thyroid cancer was built from CDR3 differences (across clinicopathological groups). TCRdb called clones again from the PCR reads with MiXCR. Clone size and V and J calls follow TCRdb, not the original study. Here the sample spans 14,000 to 15,000 clones, around 3.6% being singletons. The source is a female donor with papillary thyroid cancer or a benign thyroid nodule (not recorded which). Some clones in this sample may be carry-over from other donors' samples. What was sequenced was tumor tissue. The chain carries TRBV27 and TRBJ1-2; TRBD1 aligns across 7 bases. CDR3 sequence (DNA): TGTGCCAGCAGTAAACAGGGACCAGGGGGTGGGGGCTACACCTTC. This encodes CASSKQGPGGGGYTF.